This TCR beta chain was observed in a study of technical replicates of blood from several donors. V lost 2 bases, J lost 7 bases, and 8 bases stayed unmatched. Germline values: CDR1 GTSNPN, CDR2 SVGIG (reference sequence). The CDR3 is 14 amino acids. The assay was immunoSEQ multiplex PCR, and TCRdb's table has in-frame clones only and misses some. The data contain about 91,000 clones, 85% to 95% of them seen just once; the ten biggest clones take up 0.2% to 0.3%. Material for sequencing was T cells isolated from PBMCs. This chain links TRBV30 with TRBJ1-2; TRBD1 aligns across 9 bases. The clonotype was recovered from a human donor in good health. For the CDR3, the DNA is TGTGCCTGGAGTTTAGCCGGGACAGGGCTTGGCTACACCTTC. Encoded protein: CAWSLAGTGLGYTF.